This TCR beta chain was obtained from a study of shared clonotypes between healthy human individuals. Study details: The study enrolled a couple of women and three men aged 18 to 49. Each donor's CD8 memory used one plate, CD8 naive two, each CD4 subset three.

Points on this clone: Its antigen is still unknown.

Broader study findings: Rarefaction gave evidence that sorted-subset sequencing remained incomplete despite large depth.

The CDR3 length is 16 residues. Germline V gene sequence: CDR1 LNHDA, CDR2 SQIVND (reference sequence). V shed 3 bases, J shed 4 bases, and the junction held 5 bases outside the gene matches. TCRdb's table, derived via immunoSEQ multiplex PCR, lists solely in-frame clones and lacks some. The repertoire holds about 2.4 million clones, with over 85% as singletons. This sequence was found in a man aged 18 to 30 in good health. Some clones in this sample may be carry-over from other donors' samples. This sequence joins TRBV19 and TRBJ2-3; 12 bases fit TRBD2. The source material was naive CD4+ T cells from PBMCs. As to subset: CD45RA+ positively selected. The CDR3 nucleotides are TGTGCCAGTAGTATTGGGCTAGCGGGAGGGGCAGATACGCAGTATTTT. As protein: CASSIGLAGGADTQYF.